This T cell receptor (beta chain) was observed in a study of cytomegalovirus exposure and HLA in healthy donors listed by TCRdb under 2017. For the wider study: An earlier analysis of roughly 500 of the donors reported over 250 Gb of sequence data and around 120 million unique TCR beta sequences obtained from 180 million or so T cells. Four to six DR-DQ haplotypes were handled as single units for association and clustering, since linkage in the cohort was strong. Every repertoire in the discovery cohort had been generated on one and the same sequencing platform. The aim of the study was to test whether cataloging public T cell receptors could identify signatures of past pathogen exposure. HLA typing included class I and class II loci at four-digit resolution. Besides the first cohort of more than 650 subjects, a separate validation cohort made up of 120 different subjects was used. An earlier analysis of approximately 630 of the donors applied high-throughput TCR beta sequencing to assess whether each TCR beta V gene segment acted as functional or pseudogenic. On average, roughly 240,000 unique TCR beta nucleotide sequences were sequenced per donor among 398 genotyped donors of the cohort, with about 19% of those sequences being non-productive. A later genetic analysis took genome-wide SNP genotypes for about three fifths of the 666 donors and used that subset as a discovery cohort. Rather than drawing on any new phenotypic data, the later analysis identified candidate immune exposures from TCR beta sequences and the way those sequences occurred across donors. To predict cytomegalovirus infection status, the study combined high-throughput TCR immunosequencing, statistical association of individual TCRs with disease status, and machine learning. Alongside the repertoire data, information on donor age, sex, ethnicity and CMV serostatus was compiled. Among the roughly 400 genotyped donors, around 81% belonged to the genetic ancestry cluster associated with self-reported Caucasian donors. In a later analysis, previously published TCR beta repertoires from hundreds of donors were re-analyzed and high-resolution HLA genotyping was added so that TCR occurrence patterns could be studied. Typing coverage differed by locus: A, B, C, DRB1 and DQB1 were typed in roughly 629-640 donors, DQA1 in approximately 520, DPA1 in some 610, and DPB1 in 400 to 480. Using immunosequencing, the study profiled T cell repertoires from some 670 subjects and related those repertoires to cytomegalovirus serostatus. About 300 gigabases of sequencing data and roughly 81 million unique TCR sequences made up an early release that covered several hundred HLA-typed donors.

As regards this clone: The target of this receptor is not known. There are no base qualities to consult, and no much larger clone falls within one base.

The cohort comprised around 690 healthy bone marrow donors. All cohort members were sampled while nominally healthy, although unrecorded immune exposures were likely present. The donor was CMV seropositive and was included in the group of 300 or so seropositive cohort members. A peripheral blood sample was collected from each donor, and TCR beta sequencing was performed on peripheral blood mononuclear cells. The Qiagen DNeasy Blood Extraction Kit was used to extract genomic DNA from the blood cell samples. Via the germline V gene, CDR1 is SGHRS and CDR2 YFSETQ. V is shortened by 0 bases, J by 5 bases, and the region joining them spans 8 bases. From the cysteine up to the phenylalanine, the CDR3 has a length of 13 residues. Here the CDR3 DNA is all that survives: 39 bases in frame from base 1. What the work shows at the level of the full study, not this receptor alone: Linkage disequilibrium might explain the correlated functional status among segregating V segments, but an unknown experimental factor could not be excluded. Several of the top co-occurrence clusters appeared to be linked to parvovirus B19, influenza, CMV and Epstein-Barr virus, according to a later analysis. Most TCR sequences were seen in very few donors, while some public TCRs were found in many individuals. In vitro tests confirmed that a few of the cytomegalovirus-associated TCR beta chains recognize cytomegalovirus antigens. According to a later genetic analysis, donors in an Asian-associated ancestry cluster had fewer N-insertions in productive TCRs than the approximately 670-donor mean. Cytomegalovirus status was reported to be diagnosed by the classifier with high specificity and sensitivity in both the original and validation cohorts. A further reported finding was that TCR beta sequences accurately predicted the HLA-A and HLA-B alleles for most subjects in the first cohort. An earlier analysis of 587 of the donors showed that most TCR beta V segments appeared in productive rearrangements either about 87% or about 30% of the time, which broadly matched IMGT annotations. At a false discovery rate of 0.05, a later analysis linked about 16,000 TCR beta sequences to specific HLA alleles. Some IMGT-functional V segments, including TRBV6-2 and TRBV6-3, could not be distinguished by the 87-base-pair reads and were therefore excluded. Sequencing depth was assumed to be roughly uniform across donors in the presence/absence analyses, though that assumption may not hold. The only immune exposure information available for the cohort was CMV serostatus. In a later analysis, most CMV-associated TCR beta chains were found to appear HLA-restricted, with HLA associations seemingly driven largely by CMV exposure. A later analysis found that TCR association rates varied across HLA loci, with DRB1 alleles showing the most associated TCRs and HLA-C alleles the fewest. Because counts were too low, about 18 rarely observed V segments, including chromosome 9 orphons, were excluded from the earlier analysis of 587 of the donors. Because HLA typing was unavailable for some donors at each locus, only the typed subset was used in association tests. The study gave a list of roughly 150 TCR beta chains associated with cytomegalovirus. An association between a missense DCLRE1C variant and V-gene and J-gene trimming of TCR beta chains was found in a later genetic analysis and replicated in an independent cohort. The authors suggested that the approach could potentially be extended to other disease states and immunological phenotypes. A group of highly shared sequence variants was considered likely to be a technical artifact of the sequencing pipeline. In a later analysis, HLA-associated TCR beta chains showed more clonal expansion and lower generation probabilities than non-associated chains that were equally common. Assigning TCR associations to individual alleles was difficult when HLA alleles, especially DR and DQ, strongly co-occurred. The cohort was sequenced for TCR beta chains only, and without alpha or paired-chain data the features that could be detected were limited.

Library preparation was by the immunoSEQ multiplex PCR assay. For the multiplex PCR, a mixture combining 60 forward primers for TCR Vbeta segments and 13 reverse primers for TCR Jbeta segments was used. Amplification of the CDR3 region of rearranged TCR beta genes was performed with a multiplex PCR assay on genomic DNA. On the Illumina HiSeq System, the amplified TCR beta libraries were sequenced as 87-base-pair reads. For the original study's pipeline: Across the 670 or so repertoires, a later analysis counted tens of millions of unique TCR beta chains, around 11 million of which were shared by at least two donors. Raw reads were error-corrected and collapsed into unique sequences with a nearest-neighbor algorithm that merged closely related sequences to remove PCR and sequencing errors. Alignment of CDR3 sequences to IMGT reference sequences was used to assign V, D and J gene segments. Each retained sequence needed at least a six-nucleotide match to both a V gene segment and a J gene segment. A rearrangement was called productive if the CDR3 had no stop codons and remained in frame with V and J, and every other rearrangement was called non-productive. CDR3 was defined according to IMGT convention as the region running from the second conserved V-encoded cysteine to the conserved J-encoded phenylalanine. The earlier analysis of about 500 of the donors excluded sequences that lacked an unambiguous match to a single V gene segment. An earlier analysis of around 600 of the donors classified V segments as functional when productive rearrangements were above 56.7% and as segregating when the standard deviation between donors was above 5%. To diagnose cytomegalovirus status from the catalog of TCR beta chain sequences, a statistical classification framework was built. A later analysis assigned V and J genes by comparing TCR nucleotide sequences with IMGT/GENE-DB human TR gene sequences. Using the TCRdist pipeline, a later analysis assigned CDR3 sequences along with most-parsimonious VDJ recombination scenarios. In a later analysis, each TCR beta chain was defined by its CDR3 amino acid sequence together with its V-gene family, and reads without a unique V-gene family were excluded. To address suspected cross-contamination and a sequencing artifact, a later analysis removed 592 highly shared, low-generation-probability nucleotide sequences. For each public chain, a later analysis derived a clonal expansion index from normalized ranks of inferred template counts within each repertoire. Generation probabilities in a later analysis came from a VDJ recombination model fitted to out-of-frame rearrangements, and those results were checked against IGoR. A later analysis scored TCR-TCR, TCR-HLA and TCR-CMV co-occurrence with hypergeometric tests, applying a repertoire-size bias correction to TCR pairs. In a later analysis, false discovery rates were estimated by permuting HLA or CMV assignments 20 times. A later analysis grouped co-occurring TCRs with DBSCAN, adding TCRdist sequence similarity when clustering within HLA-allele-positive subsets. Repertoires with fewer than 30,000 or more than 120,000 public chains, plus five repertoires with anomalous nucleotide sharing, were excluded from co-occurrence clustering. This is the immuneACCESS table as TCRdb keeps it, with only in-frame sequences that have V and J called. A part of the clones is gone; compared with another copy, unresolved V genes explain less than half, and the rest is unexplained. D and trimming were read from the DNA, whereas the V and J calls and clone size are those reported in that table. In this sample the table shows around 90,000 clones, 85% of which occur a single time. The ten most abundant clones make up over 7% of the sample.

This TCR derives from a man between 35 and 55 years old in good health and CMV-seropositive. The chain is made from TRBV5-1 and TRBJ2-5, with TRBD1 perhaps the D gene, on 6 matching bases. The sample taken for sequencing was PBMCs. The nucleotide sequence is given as TGCGCCAGCAGCTTGGGGGGGCTGGAGACCCAGTACTTC. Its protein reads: CASSLGGLETQYF. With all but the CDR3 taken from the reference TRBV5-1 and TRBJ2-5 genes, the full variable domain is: KAGVTQTPRYLIKTRGQQVTLSCSPISGHRSVSWYQQTPGQGLQFLFEYFSETQRNKGNFPGRFSGRQFSNSRSEMNVSTLELGDSALYLCASSLGGLETQYFGPGTRLLVL.